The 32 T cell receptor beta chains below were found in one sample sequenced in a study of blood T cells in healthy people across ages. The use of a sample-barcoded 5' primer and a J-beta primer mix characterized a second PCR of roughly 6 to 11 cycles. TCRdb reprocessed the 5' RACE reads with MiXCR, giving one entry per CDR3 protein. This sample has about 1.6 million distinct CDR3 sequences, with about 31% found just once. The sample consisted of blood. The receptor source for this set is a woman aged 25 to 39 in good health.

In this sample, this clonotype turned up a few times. The CDR3: CASSQDYRQGAYEQYF. DNA of the CDR3: TGTGCCAGCAGCCAAGATTACAGGCAGGGGGCCTACGAGCAGTACTTC. The chain combines TRBV4-2 with TRBJ2-7, with 7 bases that match TRBD1. Germline CDR1 LGHNA, CDR2 YNFKEQ. The length of the CDR3 is 16 residues. V dropped 0 bases and J dropped 2; count of bases not matched to a gene: 7.

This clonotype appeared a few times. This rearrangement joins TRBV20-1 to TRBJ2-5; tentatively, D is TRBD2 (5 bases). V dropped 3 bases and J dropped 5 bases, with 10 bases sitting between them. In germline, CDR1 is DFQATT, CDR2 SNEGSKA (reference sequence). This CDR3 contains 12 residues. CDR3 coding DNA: TGCAGTGCTAGTCCCGAGGGTGAGACCCAGTACTTC. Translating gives CSASPEGETQYF.

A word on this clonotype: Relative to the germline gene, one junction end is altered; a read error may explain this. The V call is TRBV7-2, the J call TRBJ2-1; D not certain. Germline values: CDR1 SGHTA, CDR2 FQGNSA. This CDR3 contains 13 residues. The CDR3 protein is CAGSAQTRTEQFF. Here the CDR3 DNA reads TGTGCCGGCAGCGCTCAGACCCGGACTGAGCAGTTCTTC.

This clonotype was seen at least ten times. Here the CDR3 reads CASSQVGTGDTQYF. As DNA, the CDR3 is TGCGCCAGCAGCCAAGTCGGGACAGGAGATACGCAGTATTTT. The chain is built from TRBV4-1 and TRBJ2-3; 8 bases agree with TRBD1. Germline CDR1 MGHRA, CDR2 YSYEKL. The CDR3 is 14 residues long. Losses at the gene ends were 1 base for V and 5 bases for J; bases not matched to a gene: 2.

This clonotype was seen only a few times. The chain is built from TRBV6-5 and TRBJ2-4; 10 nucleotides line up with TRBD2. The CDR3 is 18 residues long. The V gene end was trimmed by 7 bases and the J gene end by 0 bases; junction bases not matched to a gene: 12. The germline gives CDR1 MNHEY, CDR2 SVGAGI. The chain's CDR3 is CASIIAGGISLAKNIQYF. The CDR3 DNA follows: TGTGCCAGCATTATAGCGGGGGGCATATCTCTAGCCAAAAACATTCAGTACTTC.

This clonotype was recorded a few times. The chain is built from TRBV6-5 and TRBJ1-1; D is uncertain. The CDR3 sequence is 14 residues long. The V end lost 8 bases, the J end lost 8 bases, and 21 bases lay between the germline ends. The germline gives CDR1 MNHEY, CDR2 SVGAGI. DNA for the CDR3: TGTGCCAGCCACCAAAGACGGTCTAGCGCGGAAGCTTTCTTT. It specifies CASHQRRSSAEAFF.

The CDR3 here is CASSEGIGAPSTDTQYF. The CDR3 nucleotides are TGTGCCAGCAGTGAAGGTATCGGGGCCCCTAGCACAGATACGCAGTATTTT. V usage is TRBV2 and J usage is TRBJ2-3; either TRBD1 or TRBD2 may fit D (5 bases each). Trimming took off 1 base at V and 0 bases at J, with 14 bases between the two ends. Looked up from germline, CDR1 is SNHLY and CDR2 is FYNNEI. The CDR3 is made up of 17 amino acids.

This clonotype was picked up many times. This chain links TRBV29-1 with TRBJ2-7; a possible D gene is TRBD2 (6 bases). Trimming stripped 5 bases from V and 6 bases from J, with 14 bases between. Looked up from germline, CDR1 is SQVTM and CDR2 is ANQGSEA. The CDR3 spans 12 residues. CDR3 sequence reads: CSVWGVPGEQYF. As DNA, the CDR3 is TGCAGCGTTTGGGGGGTTCCTGGCGAGCAGTACTTC.

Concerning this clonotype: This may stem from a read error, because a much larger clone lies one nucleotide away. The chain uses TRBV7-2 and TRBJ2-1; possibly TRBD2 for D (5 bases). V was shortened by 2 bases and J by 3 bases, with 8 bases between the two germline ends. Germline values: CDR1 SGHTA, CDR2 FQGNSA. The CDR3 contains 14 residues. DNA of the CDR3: TGTGCCAGCAGCTTACCGGGGATCTACAATGAGCAGTTCTTC. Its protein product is CASSLPGIYNEQFF.

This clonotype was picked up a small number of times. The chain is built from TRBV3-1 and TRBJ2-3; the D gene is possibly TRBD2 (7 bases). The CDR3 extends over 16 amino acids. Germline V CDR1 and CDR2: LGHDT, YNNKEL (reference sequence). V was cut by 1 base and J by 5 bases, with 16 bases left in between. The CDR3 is CASSQGGRGGQDTQYF. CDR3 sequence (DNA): TGTGCCAGCAGCCAAGGGGGGCGCGGGGGTCAAGATACGCAGTATTTT.

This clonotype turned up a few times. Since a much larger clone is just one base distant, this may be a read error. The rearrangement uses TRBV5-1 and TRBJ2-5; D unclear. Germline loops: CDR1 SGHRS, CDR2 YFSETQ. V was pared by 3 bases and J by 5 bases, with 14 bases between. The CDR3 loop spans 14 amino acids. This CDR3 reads CASSWVTHGETQYF. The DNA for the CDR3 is TGCGCCAGCAGCTGGGTGACCCACGGGGAGACCCAGTACTTC.

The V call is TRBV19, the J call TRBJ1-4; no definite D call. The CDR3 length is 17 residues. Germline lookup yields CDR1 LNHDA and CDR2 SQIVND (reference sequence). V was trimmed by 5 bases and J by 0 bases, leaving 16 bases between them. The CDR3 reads CASSVWPRDATNEKLFF. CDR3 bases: TGTGCCAGTAGTGTCTGGCCCAGAGATGCAACTAATGAAAAACTGTTTTTT.

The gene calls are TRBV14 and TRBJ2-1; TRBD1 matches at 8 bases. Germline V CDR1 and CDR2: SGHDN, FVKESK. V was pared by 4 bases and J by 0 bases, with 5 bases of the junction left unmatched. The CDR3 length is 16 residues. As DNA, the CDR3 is TGTGCCAGCAGCCGACAGGGGACGAGCTCCTACAATGAGCAGTTCTTC. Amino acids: CASSRQGTSSYNEQFF.

CDR3 protein: CSASAPPLEGGDTQYF. The DNA of the CDR3 is TGCAGTGCTAGTGCCCCCCCCCTAGAGGGTGGAGATACGCAGTATTTT. The chain recombines TRBV20-1 with TRBJ2-3; the D gene is possibly TRBD2 (5 bases). This CDR3 comprises 16 residues. CDR1 is DFQATT, CDR2 SNEGSKA, per germline (reference sequence). Trimming cost V 3 bases and J 5 bases, with 21 bases left between them.

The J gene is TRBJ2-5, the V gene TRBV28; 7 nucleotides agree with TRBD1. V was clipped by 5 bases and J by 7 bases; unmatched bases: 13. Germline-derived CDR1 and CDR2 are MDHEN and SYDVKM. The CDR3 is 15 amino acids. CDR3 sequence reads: CASSTTGSHEATQYF. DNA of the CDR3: TGTGCCAGCAGTACGACAGGGTCTCACGAAGCGACCCAGTACTTC.

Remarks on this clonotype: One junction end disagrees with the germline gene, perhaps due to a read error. The DNA of the CDR3 is TGCAGTACTAGAACCTCGGCCGCGGGAGGCCCCGTTTACAATGAGCAGTTCTTC. This gives the protein CSTRTSAAGGPVYNEQFF. The chain has TRBV20-1 and TRBJ2-1; 8 bases match TRBD2. Germline values: CDR1 DFQATT, CDR2 SNEGSKA (reference sequence). The CDR3 extends over 18 amino acids.

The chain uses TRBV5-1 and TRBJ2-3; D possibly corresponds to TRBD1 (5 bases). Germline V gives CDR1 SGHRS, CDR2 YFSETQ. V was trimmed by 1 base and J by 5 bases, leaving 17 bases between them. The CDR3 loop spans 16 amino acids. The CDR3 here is CASSLNPAGQRDTQYF. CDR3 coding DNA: TGCGCCAGCAGCTTGAATCCGGCAGGGCAGAGAGATACGCAGTATTTT.

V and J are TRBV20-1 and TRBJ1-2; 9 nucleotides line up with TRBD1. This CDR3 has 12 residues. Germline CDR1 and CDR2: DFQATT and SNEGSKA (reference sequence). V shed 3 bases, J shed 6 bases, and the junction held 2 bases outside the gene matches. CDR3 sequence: CSASRTGDGYTF. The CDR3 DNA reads TGCAGTGCTAGTCGGACAGGGGATGGCTACACCTTC.

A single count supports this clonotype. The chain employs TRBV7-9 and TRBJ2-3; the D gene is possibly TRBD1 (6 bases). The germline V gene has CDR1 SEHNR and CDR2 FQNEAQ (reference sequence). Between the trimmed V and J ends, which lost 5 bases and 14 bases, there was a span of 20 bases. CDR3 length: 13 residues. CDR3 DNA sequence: TGTGCCAGCAGCGGAGACGAGGACAGATTGACGTATTTT. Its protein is CASSGDEDRLTYF.

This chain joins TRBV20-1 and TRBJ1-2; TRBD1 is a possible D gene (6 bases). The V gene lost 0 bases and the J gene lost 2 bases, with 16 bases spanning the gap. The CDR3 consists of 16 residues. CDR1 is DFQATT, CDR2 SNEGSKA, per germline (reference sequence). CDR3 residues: CSARDVGGGRNYGYTF. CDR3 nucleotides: TGCAGTGCTAGAGATGTTGGGGGGGGCCGGAACTATGGCTACACCTTC.

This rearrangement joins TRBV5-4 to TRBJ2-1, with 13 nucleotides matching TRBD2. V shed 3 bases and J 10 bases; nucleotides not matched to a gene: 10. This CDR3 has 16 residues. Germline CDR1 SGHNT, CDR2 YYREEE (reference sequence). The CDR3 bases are TGTGCCAGCAGCTCGACACTAGCGGGAGGGGGGAGCGAGCAGTTCTTC. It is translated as CASSSTLAGGGSEQFF. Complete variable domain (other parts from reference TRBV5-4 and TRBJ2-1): ETGVTQSPTHLIKTRGQQVTLRCSSQSGHNTVSWYQQALGQGPQFIFQYYREEENGRGNFPPRFSGLQFPNYSSELNVNALELDDSALYLCASSSTLAGGGSEQFFGPGTRLTVL.

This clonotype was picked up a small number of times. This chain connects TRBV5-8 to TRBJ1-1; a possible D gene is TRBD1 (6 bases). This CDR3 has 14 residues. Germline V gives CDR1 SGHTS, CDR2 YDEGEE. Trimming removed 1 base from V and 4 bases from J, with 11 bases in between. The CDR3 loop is CASSLWGRSTEAFF. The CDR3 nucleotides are TGTGCCAGCAGCTTGTGGGGGCGCTCCACTGAAGCTTTCTTT.

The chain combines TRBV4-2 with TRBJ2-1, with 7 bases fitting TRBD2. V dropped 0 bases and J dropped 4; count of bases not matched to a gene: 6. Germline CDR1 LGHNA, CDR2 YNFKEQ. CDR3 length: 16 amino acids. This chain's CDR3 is CASSQDSASGYNEQFF. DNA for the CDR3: TGTGCCAGCAGCCAAGATTCGGCTAGCGGATACAATGAGCAGTTCTTC.

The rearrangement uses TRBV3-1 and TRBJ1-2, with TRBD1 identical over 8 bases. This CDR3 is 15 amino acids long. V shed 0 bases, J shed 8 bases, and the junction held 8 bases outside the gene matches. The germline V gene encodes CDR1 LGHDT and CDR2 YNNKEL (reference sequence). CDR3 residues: CASSQEGQVVWGYTF. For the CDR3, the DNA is TGTGCCAGCAGCCAAGAGGGACAGGTGGTATGGGGCTACACCTTC.

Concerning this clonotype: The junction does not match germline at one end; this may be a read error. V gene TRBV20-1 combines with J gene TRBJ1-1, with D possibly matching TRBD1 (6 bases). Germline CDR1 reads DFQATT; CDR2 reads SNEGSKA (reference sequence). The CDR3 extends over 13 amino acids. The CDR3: CSATLWGPTGAFF. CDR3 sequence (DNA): TGCAGTGCTACGCTTTGGGGGCCAACTGGAGCTTTCTTT.

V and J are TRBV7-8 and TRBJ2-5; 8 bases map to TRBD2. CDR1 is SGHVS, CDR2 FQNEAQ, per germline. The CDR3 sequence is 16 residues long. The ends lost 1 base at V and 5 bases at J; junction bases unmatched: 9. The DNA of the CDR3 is TGTGCCAGCAGCTTAGGAGACGGGGGGGCCGGCGAGACCCAGTACTTC. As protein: CASSLGDGGAGETQYF.

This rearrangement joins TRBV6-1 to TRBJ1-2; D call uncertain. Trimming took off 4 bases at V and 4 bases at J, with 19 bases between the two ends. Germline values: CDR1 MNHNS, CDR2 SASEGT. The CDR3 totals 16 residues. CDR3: CASSGFLDLRGYGYTF. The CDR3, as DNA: TGTGCCAGCAGTGGATTCTTGGACCTTCGGGGCTATGGCTACACCTTC.

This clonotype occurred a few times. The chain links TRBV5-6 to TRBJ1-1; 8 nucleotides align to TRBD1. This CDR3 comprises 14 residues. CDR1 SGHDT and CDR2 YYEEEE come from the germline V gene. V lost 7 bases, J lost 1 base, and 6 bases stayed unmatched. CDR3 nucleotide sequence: TGTGCCAGCTTGAGGCAGGGGGCGAACACTGAAGCTTTCTTT. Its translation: CASLRQGANTEAFF.

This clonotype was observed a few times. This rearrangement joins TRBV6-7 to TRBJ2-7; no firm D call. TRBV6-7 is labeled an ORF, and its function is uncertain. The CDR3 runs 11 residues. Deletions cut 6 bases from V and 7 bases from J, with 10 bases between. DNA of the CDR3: TGTGCCAGCAGCCCCCCGAGTGAGCAGTACTTC. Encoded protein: CASSPPSEQYF.

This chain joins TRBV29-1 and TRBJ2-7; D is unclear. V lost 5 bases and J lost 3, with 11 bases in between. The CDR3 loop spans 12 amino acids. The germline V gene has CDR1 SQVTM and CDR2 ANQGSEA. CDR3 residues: CSVSFGNYEQYF. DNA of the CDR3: TGCAGCGTTTCATTCGGAAACTACGAGCAGTACTTC.

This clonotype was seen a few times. As DNA, the CDR3 is TGTGCCAGCAGGGCCGGGACTAGCGGGGCCTACAATGAGCAGTTCTTC. It codes for CASRAGTSGAYNEQFF. J is TRBJ2-1 and V is TRBV12-3 or TRBV12-4; TRBD2 matches at 13 bases. The V gene end was trimmed by 6 bases and the J gene end by 2 bases; junction bases not matched to a gene: 4. The CDR3 is made up of 16 amino acids.

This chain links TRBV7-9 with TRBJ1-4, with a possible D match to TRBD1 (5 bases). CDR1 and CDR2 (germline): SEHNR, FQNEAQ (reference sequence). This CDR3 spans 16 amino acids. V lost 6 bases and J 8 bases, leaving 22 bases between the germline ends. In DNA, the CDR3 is TGTGCCAGCAGTAAAGGGGACGTTCTTGGATGGGAAAAACTGTTTTTT. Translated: CASSKGDVLGWEKLFF.